The rows below give T cell receptor beta chains drawn from one sample of a study of shared clonotypes between healthy human individuals. This table comes from immunoSEQ multiplex PCR, and its TCRdb copy is limited to in-frame clones, with some not included. Of 800,000 or so clones listed, just over 95% are singletons. Sequenced input: naive CD8+ T cells sorted from blood. These receptors came from a man aged 30-40 years in good health. Each CDR3 is given with its conserved first and last residue. The D gene is left open where the match is weak.

TRBJ1-4 | TRBV5-5 | . | TGTGCCAGCAGCTTGGCCTTTCGGGATACGGAACTGTTTTTT | CASSLAFRDTELFF
TRBJ2-7 | TRBV7-9 | . | TGTGCCAGCAGCTTATCAGGAGGGGGGGGACCCAAATCCTACGAGCAGTACTTC | CASSLSGGGGPKSYEQYF
TRBJ2-5 | TRBV28 | . | TGTGCCAGCAGTCCTCGGCCGGGGGTCCCAAGGGGGGAGACCCAGTACTTC | CASSPRPGVPRGETQYF
TRBJ2-2 | TRBV6-5 | . | TGTGCCAGCACAAGCACCGGGGAGCTGTTTTTT | CASTSTGELFF
TRBJ2-7 | TRBV29-1 | TRBD2 | TGCAGCGTAGCGGGACGTAGGAACTCCTACGAGCAGTACTTC | CSVAGRRNSYEQYF
TRBJ1-5 | TRBV27 | TRBD1 | TGTGCCAGCAGTTATGGGACAGGGGGTGATCAGCCCCAGCATTTT | CASSYGTGGDQPQHF
TRBJ2-7 | TRBV11-2 | TRBD2 | TGTGCCAGCAGCCCGGGACTAGCGGGTGTTAATTTACTGGGCGAGCAGTACTTC | CASSPGLAGVNLLGEQYF
TRBJ2-1 | TRBV9 | . | TGTGCCAGCAACAACCGGGACAGGGGTACTAGCGGGAACTACAATGAGCAGTTCTTC | CASNNRDRGTSGNYNEQFF
TRBJ2-7 | TRBV11-3 | TRBD2 | TGTGCCAGCAGCCCCAGCGGGAGGGCCCTATACGAGCAGTACTTC | CASSPSGRALYEQYF
TRBJ2-3 | TRBV5-4 | . | TGTGCCAGCAGCTTTGGGGTCACAGATACGCAGTATTTT | CASSFGVTDTQYF
TRBJ2-7 | TRBV27 | TRBD2 | TGTGCCAGCGTCTCCCAATGGCGGGAGGCCTACGAGCAGTACTTC | CASVSQWREAYEQYF